Listed below are T cell receptor beta chains from one sample, sequenced in a study of cytomegalovirus exposure and HLA in healthy donors. TCRdb keeps only in-frame clones here, not all; method: immunoSEQ multiplex PCR. There are about 98,000 clones in the sample; more than 60% occur only once, and 2.5% lies in the top ten. Sequenced input: PBMCs. All receptors come from a man in his fifties in good health and CMV-seronegative. Both conserved end residues are part of each CDR3. The D gene is left open where the match is weak. Only some rows state a clone size, as once, few, many or a class for expanded clones.

V gene	clone size	J gene	D gene	CDR3 DNA	CDR3 protein
TRBV28	few	TRBJ2-7	TRBD2	TGTGCCAGCAGTTCGCCCGCGACTAGCGGGAGCTCCTACGAGCAGTACTTC	CASSSPATSGSSYEQYF
TRBV28	NA	TRBJ1-5	TRBD1	TGTGCCAGCAGTTCTGACAGGGAGTGGATTGATCAGCCCCAGCATTTT	CASSSDREWIDQPQHF
TRBV9	few	TRBJ2-1	TRBD2	TGTGCCAGCAGCGCGAAAACAGCCACGGGACTAGCGATATACAATGAGCAGTTCTTC	CASSAKTATGLAIYNEQFF
TRBV5-1	NA	TRBJ2-1	TRBD2	TGCGCCAGCAGCTTGGGTCCGGGACTAGCGGGAGCCCGTGAGCAGTTCTTC	CASSLGPGLAGAREQFF
TRBV6-1	NA	TRBJ1-5	TRBD1	TGTGCCAGCGTGACGGGACAGGGGAATCAGCCCCAGCATTTT	CASVTGQGNQPQHF
TRBV28	few	TRBJ1-5	NA	TGTGCCAGCAGTGAAGCAGGGGCACCATATAGCAATCAGCCCCAGCATTTT	CASSEAGAPYSNQPQHF
TRBV28	NA	TRBJ2-7	TRBD2	TGTGCCAGCAGTCCGAGGACTAGCGGCTACGAGCAGTACTTC	CASSPRTSGYEQYF
TRBV5-4	NA	TRBJ2-7	TRBD1	TGTGCCAGCAGCCTGGACAGGGGCGGCTACGAGCAGTACTTC	CASSLDRGGYEQYF
TRBV6-5	many	TRBJ2-4	TRBD1	TGTGCCAGCAGTTCGACACAGGGGCGAGCCAAAAACATTCAGTACTTC	CASSSTQGRAKNIQYF
TRBV27	NA	TRBJ2-1	NA	TGTGCCAGCAGTTTCCACTGGGGAGAGACCTACAATGAGCAGTTCTTC	CASSFHWGETYNEQFF
TRBV10-1	NA	TRBJ2-1	TRBD2	TGCGCCAGCAGTGCTAGAGGTAGCGGGGGCTACAATGAGCAGTTCTTC	CASSARGSGGYNEQFF
TRBV27	NA	TRBJ2-1	TRBD2	TGTGCCAGCAGGGGGATGACTAGCGGGAGGGCCGGAGATGAGCAGTTCTTC	CASRGMTSGRAGDEQFF
TRBV15	NA	TRBJ2-2	NA	TGTGCCACCAGCAGAGGTGGGGGGGACACCGGGCAGCTGTTTTTT	CATSRGGGDTGQLFF
TRBV18	NA	TRBJ2-7	TRBD2	TGTGCCAGCTCACCCGAGGCGGGAGGACCCTACGAGCAGTACTTC	CASSPEAGGPYEQYF
TRBV27	NA	TRBJ2-7	TRBD2	TGTGCCAGCAGTTTTTGGGAGGGCGGGGAGCAGTACTTC	CASSFWEGGEQYF
TRBV15	NA	TRBJ2-1	NA	TGTGCCACCAGCAGAGTCTACTCGACTAAGCAGTTCTTC	CATSRVYSTKQFF
TRBV9	NA	TRBJ1-4	NA	TGTGCCAGCAGCGTAGGCAACACGGGGGGCGCTGGTGAAAAACTGTTTTTT	CASSVGNTGGAGEKLFF
TRBV27	medium-sized	TRBJ2-7	NA	TGTGCCAGCAGTTCCGGGACCTACTCTACCCGGGGGTCCTACGAGCAGTACTTC	CASSSGTYSTRGSYEQYF
TRBV7-3	NA	TRBJ1-1	NA	TGTGCCAGCAGCCGCCAGGCGAACACTGAAGCTTTCTTT	CASSRQANTEAFF
TRBV5-1	NA	TRBJ2-2	TRBD2	TGCGCCAGCAGCTTTGGGACTAGCGGGAGATTGACCGGGGAGCTGTTTTTT	CASSFGTSGRLTGELFF
TRBV30	NA	TRBJ1-5	NA	TGTGCCTGGAGTAGACAGACCGATAGCAATCAGCCCCAGCATTTT	CAWSRQTDSNQPQHF
TRBV19	NA	TRBJ2-7	TRBD2	TGTGCCAGTAGTATAAGGACTAGCGGGGTCTCCTACGAGCAGTACTTC	CASSIRTSGVSYEQYF
TRBV5-1	NA	TRBJ2-3	NA	TGCGCCAGCAGCTTGCCCTCGGGGGAGACAGATACGCAGTATTTT	CASSLPSGETDTQYF
TRBV14	NA	TRBJ1-1	NA	TGTGCCAGCAGCCGGGGGGGAGGACGGCCAGGTAACACTGAAGCTTTCTTT	CASSRGGGRPGNTEAFF
TRBV19	few	TRBJ1-3	NA	TGTGCCAGTAGTTCAGCTGGAAACACCATATATTTT	CASSSAGNTIYF
TRBV9	NA	TRBJ2-7	NA	TGTGCCACCACTTGGCGGGTAGGGCCCTACGAGCAGTACTTC	CATTWRVGPYEQYF
TRBV10-3	NA	TRBJ2-4	NA	TGTGCCATCAGTGTGGGTAGCTCCGATAAAAACATTCAGTACTTC	CAISVGSSDKNIQYF
TRBV11-3	NA	TRBJ2-7	NA	TGTGCCAGCAGCGCCCGGGAGAACTACGAGCAGTACTTC	CASSARENYEQYF
TRBV5-1	NA	TRBJ2-6	TRBD1	TGCGCCAGCAGGACCACAGGGGCCGCCGGGGCCAACGTCCTGACTTTC	CASRTTGAAGANVLTF
TRBV27	NA	TRBJ2-1	NA	TGTGCCAGCAGTTTATCCGGGAATGAGCAGTTCTTC	CASSLSGNEQFF
TRBV13	NA	TRBJ1-1	TRBD1	TGTGCCAGCAGCTTGGAGACAGGGGGCAGTCTGACTGAAGCTTTCTTT	CASSLETGGSLTEAFF
TRBV11-2	NA	TRBJ1-2	TRBD1	TGTGCCAGCAGCCAAACAGGCAGGGGGCTAGACGGCTACACCTTC	CASSQTGRGLDGYTF
TRBV6-4	few	TRBJ2-1	TRBD2	TGTGCCAGCAGTTCTCTAGCGGGAGGGTACAATGAGCAGTTCTTC	CASSSLAGGYNEQFF
TRBV6-5	few	TRBJ2-7	TRBD2	TGTGCCAGCAGTTACGGCGGGAGGCATTCCTACGAGCAGTACTTC	CASSYGGRHSYEQYF
TRBV6-1	NA	TRBJ1-2	NA	TGTGCCAGCAGTGATCTCTATGGCTACACCTTC	CASSDLYGYTF
TRBV29-1	few	TRBJ1-2	NA	TGCAGCGTCTTAGGAGCGGGGGTCGGCGGCTACACCTTC	CSVLGAGVGGYTF
TRBV4-1	NA	TRBJ2-2	TRBD2	TGCGCCAGCAGCCAAGATCCTGGGGGAGGGACGAACACCGGGGAGCTGTTTTTT	CASSQDPGGGTNTGELFF
TRBV6-6	NA	TRBJ1-5	NA	TGTGCCAGCAGTTCCCCGGTTTACGATCAGCCCCAGCATTTT	CASSSPVYDQPQHF
TRBV19	NA	TRBJ1-6	TRBD1	TGTGCCAGTAAAGACAGGGCGAATTCACCCCTCCACTTT	CASKDRANSPLHF
TRBV20-1	NA	TRBJ1-2	NA	TGCAGTGTACGGGGGGGGAATGGCTACACCTTC	CSVRGGNGYTF
TRBV11-2	NA	TRBJ2-5	TRBD1	TGTGCCAGCAGCTTAGGGACAGGGGGCCAGTGGGAGACCCAGTACTTC	CASSLGTGGQWETQYF